This record concerns one T cell receptor (beta chain) sequence. V gave up 5 bases and J gave up 7 bases; unmatched junction bases: 22. Germline CDR1 LGHDT, CDR2 YNNKEL (reference sequence). The CDR3 contains 19 residues. The data were taken from a study of blood T cell repertoires in COVID-19. The assay was immunoSEQ multiplex PCR, and TCRdb's table has in-frame clones only and misses some. The repertoire holds over 150,000 clones, roughly 87% seen once, with 2% to 2.5% in the top ten. This clonotype was sampled from a woman aged 25 to 45 who had recovered from COVID-19. The sample consisted of PBMCs or T cells enriched from blood (not recorded which). The chain carries TRBV3-1 (or the pseudogene TRBV3-2) and TRBJ2-7; 11 nucleotides align to TRBD2. The CDR3 sequence: CASSKMGKKLAGGIREQYF. CDR3 in DNA: TGTGCCAGCAGCAAAATGGGGAAAAAGCTAGCGGGGGGTATTAGAGAGCAGTACTTC.